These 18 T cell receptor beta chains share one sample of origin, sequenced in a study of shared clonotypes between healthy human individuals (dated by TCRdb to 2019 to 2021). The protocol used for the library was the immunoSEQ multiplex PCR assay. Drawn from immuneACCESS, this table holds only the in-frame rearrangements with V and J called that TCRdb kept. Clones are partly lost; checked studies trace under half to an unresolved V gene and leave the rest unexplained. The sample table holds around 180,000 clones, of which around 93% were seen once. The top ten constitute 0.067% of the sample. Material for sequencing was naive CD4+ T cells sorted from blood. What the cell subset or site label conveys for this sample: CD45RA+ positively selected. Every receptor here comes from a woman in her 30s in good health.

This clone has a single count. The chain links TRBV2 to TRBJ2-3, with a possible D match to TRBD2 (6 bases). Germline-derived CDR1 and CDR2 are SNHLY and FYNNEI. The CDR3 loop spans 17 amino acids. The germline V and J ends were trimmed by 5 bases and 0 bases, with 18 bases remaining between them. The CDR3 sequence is CASSPLSWRESTDTQYF. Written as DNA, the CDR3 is TGTGCCAGCAGTCCCCTCTCATGGCGGGAAAGCACAGATACGCAGTATTTT.

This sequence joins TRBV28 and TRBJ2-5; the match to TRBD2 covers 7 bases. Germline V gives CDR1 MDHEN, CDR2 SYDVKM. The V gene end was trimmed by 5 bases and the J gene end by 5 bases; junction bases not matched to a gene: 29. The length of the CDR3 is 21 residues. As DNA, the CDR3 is TGTGCCAGCAGTCCCAGCTTAGGGTCCCGGGGTAGCGGGTCAGGGAGGGAGACCCAGTACTTC. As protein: CASSPSLGSRGSGSGRETQYF.

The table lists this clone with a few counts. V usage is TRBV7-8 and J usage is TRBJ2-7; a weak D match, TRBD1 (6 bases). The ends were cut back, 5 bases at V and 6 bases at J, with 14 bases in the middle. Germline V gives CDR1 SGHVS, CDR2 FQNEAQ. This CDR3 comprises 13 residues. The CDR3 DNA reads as TGTGCCAGCAGCCCCAGGGGCGAGCGCGAGCAGTACTTC. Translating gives CASSPRGEREQYF.

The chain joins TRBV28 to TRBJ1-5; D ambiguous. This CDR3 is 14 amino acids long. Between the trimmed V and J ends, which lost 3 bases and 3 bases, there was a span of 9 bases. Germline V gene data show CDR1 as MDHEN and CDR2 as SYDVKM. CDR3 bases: TGTGCCAGCAGTTTGACCTACAACAATCAGCCCCAGCATTTT. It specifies CASSLTYNNQPQHF.

CDR3 loop: CASSSTGTINTEAFF. CDR3 coding DNA: TGCGCCAGCAGCTCGACAGGCACCATAAACACTGAAGCTTTCTTT. The gene calls are TRBV5-1 and TRBJ1-1; TRBD1 might be the D (6 bases). The CDR3 loop spans 15 amino acids. Germline CDR1 SGHRS, CDR2 YFSETQ. The ends were cut back, 3 bases at V and 2 bases at J, with 14 bases in the middle.

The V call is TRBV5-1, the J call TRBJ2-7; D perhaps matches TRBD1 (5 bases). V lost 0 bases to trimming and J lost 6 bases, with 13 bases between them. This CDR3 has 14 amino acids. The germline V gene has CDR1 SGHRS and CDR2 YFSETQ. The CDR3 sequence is CASSLAQGIGEQYF. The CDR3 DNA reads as TGCGCCAGCAGCTTGGCTCAGGGTATCGGCGAGCAGTACTTC.

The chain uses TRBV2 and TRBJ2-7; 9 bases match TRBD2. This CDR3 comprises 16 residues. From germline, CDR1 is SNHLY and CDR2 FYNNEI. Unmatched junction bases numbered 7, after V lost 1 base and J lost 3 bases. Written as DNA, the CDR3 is TGTGCCAGCAGTGAAGTGGGGCGGGAGGGCCTCTACGAGCAGTACTTC. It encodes CASSEVGREGLYEQYF. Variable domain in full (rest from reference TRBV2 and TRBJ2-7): EPEVTQTPSHQVTQMGQEVILRCVPISNHLYFYWYRQILGQKVEFLVSFYNNEISEKSEIFDDQFSVERPDGSNFTLKIRSTKLEDSAMYFCASSEVGREGLYEQYFGPGTRLTVT.

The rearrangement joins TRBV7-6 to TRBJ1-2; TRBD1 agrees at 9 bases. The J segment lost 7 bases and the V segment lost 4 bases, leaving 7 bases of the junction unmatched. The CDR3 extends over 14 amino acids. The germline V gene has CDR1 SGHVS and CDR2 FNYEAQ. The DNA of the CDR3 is TGTGCCAGCAGCTCGATAACAGGGGGCGGTGGCTACACCTTC. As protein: CASSSITGGGGYTF.

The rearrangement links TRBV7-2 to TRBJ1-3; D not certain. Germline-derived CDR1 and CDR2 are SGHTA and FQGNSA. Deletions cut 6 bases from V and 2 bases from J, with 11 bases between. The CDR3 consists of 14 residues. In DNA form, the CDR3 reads TGTGCCAGCAGGGACCGTACCGCTGGAAACACCATATATTTT. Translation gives CASRDRTAGNTIYF.

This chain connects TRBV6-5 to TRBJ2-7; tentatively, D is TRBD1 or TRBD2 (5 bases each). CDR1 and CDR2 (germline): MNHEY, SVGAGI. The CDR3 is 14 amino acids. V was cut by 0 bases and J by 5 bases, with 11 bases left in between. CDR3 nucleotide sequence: TGTGCCAGCAGTTACTCGAGAAGGGACCACGAGCAGTACTTC. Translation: CASSYSRRDHEQYF.

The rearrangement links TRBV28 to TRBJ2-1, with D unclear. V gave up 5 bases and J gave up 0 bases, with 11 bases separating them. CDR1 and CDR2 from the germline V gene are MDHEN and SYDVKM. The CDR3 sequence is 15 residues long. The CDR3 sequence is CASSLQWGSYNEQFF. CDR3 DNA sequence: TGTGCCAGCAGTCTCCAGTGGGGCTCCTACAATGAGCAGTTCTTC.

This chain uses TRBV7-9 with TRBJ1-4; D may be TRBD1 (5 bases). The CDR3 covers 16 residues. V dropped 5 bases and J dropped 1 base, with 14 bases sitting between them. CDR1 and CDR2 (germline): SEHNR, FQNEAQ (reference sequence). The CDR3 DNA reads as TGTGCCAGCAGCACCCAAGACGGGGGAACTAATGAAAAACTGTTTTTT. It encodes CASSTQDGGTNEKLFF.

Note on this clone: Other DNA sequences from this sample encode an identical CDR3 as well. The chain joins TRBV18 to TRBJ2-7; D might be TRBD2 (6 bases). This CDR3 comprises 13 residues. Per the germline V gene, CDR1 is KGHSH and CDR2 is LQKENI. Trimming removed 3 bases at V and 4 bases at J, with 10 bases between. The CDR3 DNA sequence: TGTGCCAGCTCACCTCCCGGGAGATACGAGCAGTACTTC. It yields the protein CASSPPGRYEQYF.

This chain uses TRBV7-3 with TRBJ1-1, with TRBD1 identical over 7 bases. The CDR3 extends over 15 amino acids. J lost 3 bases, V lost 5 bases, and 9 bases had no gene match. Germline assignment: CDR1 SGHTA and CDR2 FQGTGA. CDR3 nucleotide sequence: TGTGCCAGCAGCCTGAAGGGGCAGGGGGACACTGAAGCTTTCTTT. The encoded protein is CASSLKGQGDTEAFF.

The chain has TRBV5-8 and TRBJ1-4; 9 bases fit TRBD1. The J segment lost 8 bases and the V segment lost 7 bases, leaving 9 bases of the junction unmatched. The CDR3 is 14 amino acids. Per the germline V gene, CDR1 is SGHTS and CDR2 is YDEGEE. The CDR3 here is CASGTGNLGEKLFF. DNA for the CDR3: TGTGCCAGCGGGACAGGGAATCTCGGGGAAAAACTGTTTTTT.

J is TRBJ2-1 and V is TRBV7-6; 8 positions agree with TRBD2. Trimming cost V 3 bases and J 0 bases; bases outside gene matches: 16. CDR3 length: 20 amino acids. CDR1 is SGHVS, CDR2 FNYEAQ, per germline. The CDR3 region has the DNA TGTGCCAGCAGCTTTCGGGCTGGGCTAGCGGGTAGGAGCTCCTACAATGAGCAGTTCTTC. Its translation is CASSFRAGLAGRSSYNEQFF.

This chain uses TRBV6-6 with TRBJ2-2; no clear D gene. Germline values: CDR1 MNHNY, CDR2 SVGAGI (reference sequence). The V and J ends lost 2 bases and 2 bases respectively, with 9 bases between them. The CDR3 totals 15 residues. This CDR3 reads CASSYELGNTGELFF. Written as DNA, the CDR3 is TGTGCCAGCAGTTACGAACTCGGTAACACCGGGGAGCTGTTTTTT.

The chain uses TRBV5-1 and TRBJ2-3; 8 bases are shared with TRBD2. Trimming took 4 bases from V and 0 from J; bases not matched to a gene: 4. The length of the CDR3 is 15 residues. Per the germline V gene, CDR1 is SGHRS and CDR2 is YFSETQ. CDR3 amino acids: CASSPSGLSTDTQYF. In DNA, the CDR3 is TGCGCCAGCAGCCCTAGCGGGCTTAGCACAGATACGCAGTATTTT.